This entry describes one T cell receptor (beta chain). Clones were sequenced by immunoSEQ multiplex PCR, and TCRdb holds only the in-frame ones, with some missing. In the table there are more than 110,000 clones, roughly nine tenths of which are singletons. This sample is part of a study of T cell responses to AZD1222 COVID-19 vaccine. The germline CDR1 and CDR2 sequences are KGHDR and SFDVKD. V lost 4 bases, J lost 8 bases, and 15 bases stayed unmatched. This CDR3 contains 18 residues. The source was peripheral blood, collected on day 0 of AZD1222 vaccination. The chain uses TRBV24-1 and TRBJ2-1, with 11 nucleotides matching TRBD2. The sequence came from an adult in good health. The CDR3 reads CATSDHRTSGRGSHEQFF. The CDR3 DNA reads TGTGCCACCAGTGACCATCGTACTAGCGGGAGAGGGTCCCATGAGCAGTTCTTC.